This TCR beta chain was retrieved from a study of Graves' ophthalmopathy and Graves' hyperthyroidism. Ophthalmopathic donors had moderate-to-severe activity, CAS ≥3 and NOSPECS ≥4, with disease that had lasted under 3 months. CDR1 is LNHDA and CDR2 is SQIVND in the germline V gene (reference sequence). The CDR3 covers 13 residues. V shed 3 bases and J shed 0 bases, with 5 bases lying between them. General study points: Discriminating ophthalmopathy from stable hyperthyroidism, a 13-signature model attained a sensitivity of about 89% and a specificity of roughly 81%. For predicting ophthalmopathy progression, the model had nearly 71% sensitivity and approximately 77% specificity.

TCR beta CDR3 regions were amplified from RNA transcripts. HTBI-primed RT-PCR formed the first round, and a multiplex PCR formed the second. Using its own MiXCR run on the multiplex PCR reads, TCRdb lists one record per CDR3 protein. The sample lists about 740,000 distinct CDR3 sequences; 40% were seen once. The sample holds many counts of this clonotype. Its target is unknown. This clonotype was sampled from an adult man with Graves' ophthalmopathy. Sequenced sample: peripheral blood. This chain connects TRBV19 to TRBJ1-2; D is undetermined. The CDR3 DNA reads TGTGCCAGTAGTATGAGCGCTAACTATGGCTACACCTTC. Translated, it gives CASSMSANYGYTF.